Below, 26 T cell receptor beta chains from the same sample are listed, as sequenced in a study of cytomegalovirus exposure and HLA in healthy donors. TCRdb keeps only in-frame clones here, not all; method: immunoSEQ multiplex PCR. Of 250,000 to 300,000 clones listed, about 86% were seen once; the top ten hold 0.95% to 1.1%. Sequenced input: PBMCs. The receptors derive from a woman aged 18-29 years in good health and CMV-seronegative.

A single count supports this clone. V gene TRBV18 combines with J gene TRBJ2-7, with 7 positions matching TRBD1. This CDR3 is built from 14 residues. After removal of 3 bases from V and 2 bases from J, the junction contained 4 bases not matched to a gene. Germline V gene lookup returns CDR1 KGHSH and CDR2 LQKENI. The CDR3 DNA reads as TGTGCCAGCTCACCGGGGACAGTACCCTACGAGCAGTACTTC. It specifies CASSPGTVPYEQYF.

As DNA, the CDR3 is TGTGCCTTTAGTCTTAACTATGGCTACACCTTC. It yields the protein CAFSLNYGYTF. V and J are TRBV30 and TRBJ1-2; D not certain. The CDR3 length is 11 residues. V was clipped by 7 bases and J by 1 base, with 7 bases between them. Per the germline V gene, CDR1 is GTSNPN and CDR2 is SVGIG (reference sequence).

The CDR3 protein is CSALKQLLSGANVLTF. The CDR3 DNA sequence: TGCAGCGCCCTAAAACAGCTCCTCTCTGGGGCCAACGTCCTGACTTTC. The chain employs TRBV29-1 and TRBJ2-6; no reliable D call. From germline, CDR1 is SQVTM and CDR2 ANQGSEA. This CDR3 has 16 amino acids. Trimming took 7 bases from V and 0 from J, leaving 16 bases between them. Full variable domain (missing parts from reference TRBV29-1 and TRBJ2-6): SAVISQKPSRDICQRGTSLTIQCQVDSQVTMMFWYRQQPGQSLTLIATANQGSEATYESGFVIDKFPISRPNLTFSTLTVSNMSPEDSSIYLCSALKQLLSGANVLTFGAGSRLTVL.

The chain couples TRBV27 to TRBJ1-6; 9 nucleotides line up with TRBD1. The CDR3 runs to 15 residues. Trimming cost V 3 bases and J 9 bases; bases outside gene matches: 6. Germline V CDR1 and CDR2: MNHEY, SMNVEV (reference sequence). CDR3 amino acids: CASSFTGGGLSPLHF. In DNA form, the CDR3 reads TGTGCCAGCAGTTTTACAGGGGGCGGACTTTCACCCCTCCACTTT.

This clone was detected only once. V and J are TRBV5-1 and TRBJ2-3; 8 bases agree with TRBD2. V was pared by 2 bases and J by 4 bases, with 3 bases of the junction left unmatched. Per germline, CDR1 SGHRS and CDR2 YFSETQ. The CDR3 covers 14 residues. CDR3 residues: CASSLAGAADTQYF. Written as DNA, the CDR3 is TGCGCCAGCAGCTTAGCGGGAGCGGCAGATACGCAGTATTTT.

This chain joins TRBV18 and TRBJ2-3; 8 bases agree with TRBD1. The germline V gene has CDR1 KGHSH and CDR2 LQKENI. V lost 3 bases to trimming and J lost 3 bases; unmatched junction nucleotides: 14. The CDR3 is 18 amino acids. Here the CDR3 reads CASSPRSGQGGPTDTQYF. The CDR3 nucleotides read TGTGCCAGCTCACCTCGTTCCGGACAGGGTGGTCCAACAGATACGCAGTATTTT. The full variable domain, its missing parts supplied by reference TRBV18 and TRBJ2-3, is NAGVMQNPRHLVRRRGQEARLRCSPMKGHSHVYWYRQLPEEGLKFMVYLQKENIIDESGMPKERFSAEFPKEGPSILRIQQVVRGDSAAYFCASSPRSGQGGPTDTQYFGPGTRLTVL.

The CDR3, as DNA: TGTGCCAGCAGCCCCTCTAGCGGGGCCTACGAGCAGTACTTC. Its translation: CASSPSSGAYEQYF. The gene calls are TRBV7-2 and TRBJ2-7, with 9 bases aligning to TRBD2. CDR1 and CDR2 from the germline V gene are SGHTA and FQGNSA. The V segment lost 5 bases and the J segment 2 bases; nucleotides outside the gene matches: 4. This CDR3 is 14 amino acids long.

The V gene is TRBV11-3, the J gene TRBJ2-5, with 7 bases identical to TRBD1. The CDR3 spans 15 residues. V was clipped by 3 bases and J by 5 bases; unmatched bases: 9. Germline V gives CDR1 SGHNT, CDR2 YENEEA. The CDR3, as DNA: TGTGCCAGCAGCTTGGGGACAGCCTTAAGGGAGACCCAGTACTTC. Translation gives CASSLGTALRETQYF.

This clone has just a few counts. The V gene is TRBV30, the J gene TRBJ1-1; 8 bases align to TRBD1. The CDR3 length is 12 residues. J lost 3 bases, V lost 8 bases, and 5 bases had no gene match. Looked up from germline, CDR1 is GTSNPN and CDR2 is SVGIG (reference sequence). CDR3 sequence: CAGQGLYTEAFF. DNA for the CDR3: TGTGCCGGACAGGGCTTATACACTGAAGCTTTCTTT.

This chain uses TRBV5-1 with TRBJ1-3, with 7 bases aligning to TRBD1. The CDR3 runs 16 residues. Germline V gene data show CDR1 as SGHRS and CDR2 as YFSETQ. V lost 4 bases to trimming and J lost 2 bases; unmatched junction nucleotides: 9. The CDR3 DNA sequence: TGCGCCAGCAGCGGCACCTTTACAGGGGCTGGAAACACCATATATTTT. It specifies CASSGTFTGAGNTIYF.

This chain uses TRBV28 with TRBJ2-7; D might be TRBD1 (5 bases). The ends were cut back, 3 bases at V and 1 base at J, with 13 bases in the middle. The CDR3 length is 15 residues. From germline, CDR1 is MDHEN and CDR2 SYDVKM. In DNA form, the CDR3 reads TGTGCCAGCAGTTTGAGGACATTCCTTTCCTACGAGCAGTACTTC. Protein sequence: CASSLRTFLSYEQYF.

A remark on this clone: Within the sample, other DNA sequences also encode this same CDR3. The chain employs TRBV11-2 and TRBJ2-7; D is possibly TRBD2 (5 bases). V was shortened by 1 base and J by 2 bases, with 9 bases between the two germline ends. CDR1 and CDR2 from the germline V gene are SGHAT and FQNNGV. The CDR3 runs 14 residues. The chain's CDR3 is CASSLGRGTYEQYF. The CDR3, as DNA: TGTGCCAGCAGCTTAGGTCGGGGTACCTACGAGCAGTACTTC. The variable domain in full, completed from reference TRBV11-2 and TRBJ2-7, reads EAGVAQSPRYKIIEKRQSVAFWCNPISGHATLYWYQQILGQGPKLLIQFQNNGVVDDSQLPKDRFSAERLKGVDSTLKIQPAKLEDSAVYLCASSLGRGTYEQYFGPGTRLTVT.

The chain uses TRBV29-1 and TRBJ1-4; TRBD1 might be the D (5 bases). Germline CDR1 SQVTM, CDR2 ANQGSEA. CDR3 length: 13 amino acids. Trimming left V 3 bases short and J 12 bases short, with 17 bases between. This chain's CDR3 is CSVEGQGSGELFF. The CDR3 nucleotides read TGCAGCGTTGAGGGTCAGGGCTCTGGGGAACTGTTTTTT.

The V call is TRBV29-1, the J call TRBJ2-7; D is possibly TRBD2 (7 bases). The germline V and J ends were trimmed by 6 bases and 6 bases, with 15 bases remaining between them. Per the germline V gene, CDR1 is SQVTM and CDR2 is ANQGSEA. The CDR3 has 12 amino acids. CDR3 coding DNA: TGCAGCGTCCCTGCGGGGGCACGCGAGCAGTACTTC. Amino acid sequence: CSVPAGAREQYF.

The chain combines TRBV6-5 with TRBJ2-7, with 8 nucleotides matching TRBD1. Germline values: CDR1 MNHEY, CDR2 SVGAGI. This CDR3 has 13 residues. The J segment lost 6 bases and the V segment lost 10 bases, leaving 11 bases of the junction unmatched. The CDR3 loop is CATRGTGDFEQYF. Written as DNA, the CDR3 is TGTGCCACCAGAGGGACAGGCGACTTCGAGCAGTACTTC.

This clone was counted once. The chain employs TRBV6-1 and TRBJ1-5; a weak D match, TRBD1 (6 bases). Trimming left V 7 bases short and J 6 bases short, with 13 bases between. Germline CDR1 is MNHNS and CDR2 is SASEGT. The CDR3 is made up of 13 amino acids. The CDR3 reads CASKAGEGQPQHF. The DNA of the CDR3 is TGTGCCAGCAAGGCAGGGGAGGGTCAGCCCCAGCATTTT.

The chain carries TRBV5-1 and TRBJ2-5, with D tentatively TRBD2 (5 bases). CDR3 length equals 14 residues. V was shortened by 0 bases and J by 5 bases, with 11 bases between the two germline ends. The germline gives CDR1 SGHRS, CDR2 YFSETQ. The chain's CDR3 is CASSLGHRGETQYF. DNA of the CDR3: TGCGCCAGCAGCTTGGGACACCGAGGGGAGACCCAGTACTTC.

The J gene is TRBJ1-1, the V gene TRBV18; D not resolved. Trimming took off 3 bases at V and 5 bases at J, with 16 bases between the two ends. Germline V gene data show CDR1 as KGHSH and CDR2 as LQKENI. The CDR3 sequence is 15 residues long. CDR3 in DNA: TGTGCCAGCTCACCTCCTCAAGGGCGGAGGACTGAAGCTTTCTTT. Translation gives CASSPPQGRRTEAFF.

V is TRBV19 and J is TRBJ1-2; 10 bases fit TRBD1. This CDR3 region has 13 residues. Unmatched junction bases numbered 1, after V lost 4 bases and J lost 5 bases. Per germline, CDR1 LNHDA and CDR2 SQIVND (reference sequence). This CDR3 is CASSTGQGYGYTF. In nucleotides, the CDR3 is TGTGCCAGTAGTACGGGACAGGGGTATGGCTACACCTTC. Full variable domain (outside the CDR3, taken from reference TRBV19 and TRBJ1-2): DGGITQSPKYLFRKEGQNVTLSCEQNLNHDAMYWYRQDPGQGLRLIYYSQIVNDFQKGDIAEGYSVSREKKESFPLTVTSAQKNPTAFYLCASSTGQGYGYTFGSGTRLTVV.

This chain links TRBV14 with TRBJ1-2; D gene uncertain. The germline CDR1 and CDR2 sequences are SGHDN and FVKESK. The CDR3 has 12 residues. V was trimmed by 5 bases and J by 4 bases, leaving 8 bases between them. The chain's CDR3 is CASSGRSYGYTF. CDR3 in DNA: TGTGCCAGCAGCGGCAGGTCCTATGGCTACACCTTC.

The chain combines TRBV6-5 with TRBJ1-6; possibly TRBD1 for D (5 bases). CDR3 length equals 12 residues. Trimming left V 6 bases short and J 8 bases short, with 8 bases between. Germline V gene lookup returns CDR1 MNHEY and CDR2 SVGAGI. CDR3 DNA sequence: TGTGCCAGCAGCATCAGGGATTCACCCCTCCACTTT. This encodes CASSIRDSPLHF.

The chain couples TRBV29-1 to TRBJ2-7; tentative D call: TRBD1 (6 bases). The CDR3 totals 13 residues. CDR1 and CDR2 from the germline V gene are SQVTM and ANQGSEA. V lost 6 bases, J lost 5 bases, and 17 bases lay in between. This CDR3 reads CSVGGQYLNEQYF. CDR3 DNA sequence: TGCAGCGTAGGCGGACAGTATCTGAACGAGCAGTACTTC.

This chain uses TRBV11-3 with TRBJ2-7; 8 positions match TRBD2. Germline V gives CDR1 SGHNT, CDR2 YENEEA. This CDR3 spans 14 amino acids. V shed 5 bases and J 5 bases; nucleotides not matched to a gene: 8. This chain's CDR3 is CASSPRTSPDEQYF. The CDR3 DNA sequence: TGTGCCAGCAGCCCTCGGACTAGCCCAGACGAGCAGTACTTC.

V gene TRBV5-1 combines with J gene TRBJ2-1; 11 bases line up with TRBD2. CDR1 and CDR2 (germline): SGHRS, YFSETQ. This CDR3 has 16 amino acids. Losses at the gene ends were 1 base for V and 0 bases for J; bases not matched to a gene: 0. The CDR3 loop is CASSLTSGSSYNEQFF. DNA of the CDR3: TGCGCCAGCAGCTTGACTAGCGGGAGCTCCTACAATGAGCAGTTCTTC. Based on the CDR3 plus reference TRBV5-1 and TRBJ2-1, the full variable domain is KAGVTQTPRYLIKTRGQQVTLSCSPISGHRSVSWYQQTPGQGLQFLFEYFSETQRNKGNFPGRFSGRQFSNSRSEMNVSTLELGDSALYLCASSLTSGSSYNEQFFGPGTRLTVL.

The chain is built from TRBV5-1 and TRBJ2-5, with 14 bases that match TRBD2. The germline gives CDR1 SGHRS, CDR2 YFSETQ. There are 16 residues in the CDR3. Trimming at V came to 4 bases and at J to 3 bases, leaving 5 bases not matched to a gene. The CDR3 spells CASSQGTSGGKETQYF. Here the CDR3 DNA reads TGCGCCAGCAGCCAGGGGACTAGCGGGGGAAAAGAGACCCAGTACTTC.

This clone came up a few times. The CDR3 sequence is CASSINRVGGYTF. DNA of the CDR3: TGTGCCAGCAGTATCAACAGGGTTGGCGGCTACACCTTC. This chain links TRBV27 with TRBJ1-2; weak D call: TRBD1 (6 bases). The V end lost 5 bases, the J end lost 8 bases, and 15 bases lay between the germline ends. CDR3 length: 13 amino acids. The germline CDR1 and CDR2 sequences are MNHEY and SMNVEV (reference sequence).